This T cell receptor (beta chain) was captured by sequencing in a study of response to subunit inactivated influenza vaccine (dated by TCRdb to the late 2010s). For context, the study as a whole: Deep quantitative profiling of the T cell receptor repertoire was used in the study to follow responses to a trivalent subunit inactivated influenza vaccine.

Receptor libraries were prepared by RT-PCR. Instrument used: Illumina HiSeq 2500. TCRdb's own reprocessing of the public reads used fastp at Q25 and MiXCR and kept productive beta chains. Every CDR3 protein is listed once, alongside the most common genes and DNA of its rows. The sample records more than 700,000 distinct CDR3 sequences, around 21% of which are singletons. 10% to 13% of the sample goes to the ten largest clones. This clonotype was picked up a small number of times. The antigen this receptor binds is unknown. No per-base quality is available; no much larger clone lies one base away. CDR1 and CDR2, per the germline V gene, are SGHRS and YFSETQ. Taken from cysteine to phenylalanine, the CDR3 has 15 residues. Only the CDR3 region is kept as DNA, spanning 45 bases read in frame from base 1. V is pruned by 0 bases and J by 7 bases, leaving 7 bases of the junction without a gene match. Overall results and qualifications from the work: According to the authors, only a limited number of new T cells may be recruited by each seasonal influenza vaccination.

The chain uses TRBV5-1 and TRBJ2-3; TRBD1 fits 8 bases in the junction. The sample consisted of PBMCs from blood, taken around 5 days after vaccination. The TCR comes from a man aged 50-59 years who received an inactivated influenza vaccine. Donor details come from another sample of the same person, matched by shared clones. The nucleotide sequence is given as TGCGCCAGCAGCTTGGTAGCAGGGGGCAGGAATACGCAGTATTTT. This gives the protein CASSLVAGGRNTQYF.